This passage covers 24 T cell receptor beta chains from one sample sequenced in a study of blood T cell repertoires in COVID-19. Sequencing used immunoSEQ multiplex PCR; TCRdb keeps in-frame clones, though not all of them. The sample has around 63,000 clones; roughly 80% are singletons. The sequenced sample was peripheral blood. The receptors derive from a woman aged 45-59 years with active or convalescent COVID-19.

The V call is TRBV30, the J call TRBJ2-2; D is undetermined. Trimming left V 1 base short and J 6 bases short, with 3 bases between. CDR3 size: 11 residues. Looked up from germline, CDR1 is GTSNPN and CDR2 is SVGIG (reference sequence). The CDR3 bases are TGTGCCTGGAGTGCGTCCGGGGAGCTGTTTTTT. Its translation: CAWSASGELFF.

V and J are TRBV10-2 and TRBJ2-3; no definite D call. Germline CDR1 reads WSHSY; CDR2 reads SAAADI. Trimming shortened V by 6 bases and J by 4 bases, and 14 bases separated the two germline ends. This CDR3 has 14 amino acids. The CDR3 loop reads CASSPKETPDTQYF. In DNA, the CDR3 is TGCGCCAGCAGCCCGAAAGAGACACCAGATACGCAGTATTTT.

J is TRBJ2-1 and V is TRBV19; TRBD1 matches 12 bases. Germline V gene sequence: CDR1 LNHDA, CDR2 SQIVND (reference sequence). CDR3 length: 20 residues. V lost 0 bases, J lost 4 bases, and 13 bases stayed unmatched. The CDR3 reads CASSIEGGQGAPGVYNEQFF. As DNA, the CDR3 is TGTGCCAGTAGTATAGAAGGGGGACAGGGGGCGCCTGGGGTGTACAATGAGCAGTTCTTC.

In its sample, this clone was seen once. The genes are TRBV5-6 and TRBJ1-2; 9 bases are shared with TRBD1. CDR1 and CDR2 (germline): SGHDT, YYEEEE. The V gene end was trimmed by 4 bases and the J gene end by 8 bases; junction bases not matched to a gene: 6. CDR3 size: 13 residues. CDR3 sequence: CASSPDRGGGYTF. The CDR3 DNA reads as TGTGCCAGCAGCCCCGACAGGGGGGGAGGCTACACCTTC.

The chain is built from TRBV27 and TRBJ1-6; TRBD1 might be the D (6 bases). V was clipped by 5 bases and J by 8 bases, with 13 bases between them. This CDR3 is built from 14 residues. CDR1 is MNHEY, CDR2 SMNVEV, per germline (reference sequence). This chain's CDR3 is CASSGRQEYSPLHF. The CDR3, as DNA: TGTGCCAGCAGTGGGAGACAGGAGTATTCACCCCTCCACTTT.

J is TRBJ2-1 and V is TRBV30; no firm D call. Germline V gene lookup returns CDR1 GTSNPN and CDR2 SVGIG (reference sequence). Trimming removed 1 base from V and 0 bases from J, with 13 bases in between. The CDR3 is made up of 16 amino acids. DNA of the CDR3: TGTGCCTGGAGTGACGAAGCGAGGCTCTCCTACAATGAGCAGTTCTTC. Its protein product is CAWSDEARLSYNEQFF.

This clone came up many times. The chain couples TRBV7-9 to TRBJ2-7; possibly TRBD2 for D (6 bases). Trimming stripped 1 base from V and 0 bases from J, with 7 bases between. CDR3 size: 14 residues. CDR1 SEHNR and CDR2 FQNEAQ come from the germline V gene (reference sequence). This chain's CDR3 is CASSLDGSSYEQYF. The CDR3 coding sequence is TGTGCCAGCAGCTTAGACGGGAGCTCCTACGAGCAGTACTTC.

The rearrangement joins TRBV5-1 to TRBJ2-2, with D possibly TRBD1 on 6 matching bases. Trimming removed 2 bases at V and 4 bases at J, with 12 bases between. This CDR3 region has 15 residues. Germline V gene lookup returns CDR1 SGHRS and CDR2 YFSETQ. CDR3 sequence reads: CASSLQGYGTGELFF. As DNA, the CDR3 is TGCGCCAGCAGCTTACAGGGTTACGGCACCGGGGAGCTGTTTTTT. The whole variable domain, remainder taken from reference TRBV5-1 and TRBJ2-2, is KAGVTQTPRYLIKTRGQQVTLSCSPISGHRSVSWYQQTPGQGLQFLFEYFSETQRNKGNFPGRFSGRQFSNSRSEMNVSTLELGDSALYLCASSLQGYGTGELFFGEGSRLTVL.

V and J are TRBV4-1 and TRBJ1-5, with no clear D. From germline, CDR1 is MGHRA and CDR2 YSYEKL. Deletions cut 1 base from V and 0 bases from J, with 7 bases between. This CDR3 has 15 residues. This CDR3 is CASSQGDYSNQPQHF. CDR3 in DNA: TGCGCCAGCAGCCAAGGAGATTATAGCAATCAGCCCCAGCATTTT.

CDR3 protein: CASSVRTGIRNQPQHF. CDR3 sequence (DNA): TGCGCCAGCAGTGTCCGGACAGGGATAAGAAATCAGCCCCAGCATTTT. The chain employs TRBV10-1 and TRBJ1-5, with 8 bases identical to TRBD1. Germline CDR1 is WNHNN and CDR2 is SYGVQD (reference sequence). V lost 4 bases and J lost 4; bases outside the gene matches: 9. CDR3 length: 16 amino acids.

The table lists this clone with a count of one. The rearrangement uses TRBV28 and TRBJ2-7; 12 bases align to TRBD1. The CDR3 extends over 13 amino acids. Germline values: CDR1 MDHEN, CDR2 SYDVKM. The V gene end was trimmed by 7 bases and the J gene end by 5 bases; junction bases not matched to a gene: 3. The CDR3 here is CASKGQGAHEQYF. The CDR3 coding sequence is TGTGCCAGCAAGGGACAGGGGGCCCACGAGCAGTACTTC.

CDR3 residues: CASSPKQGARTNEKLFF. Here the CDR3 DNA reads TGTGCCAGCAGCCCCAAACAGGGGGCGAGAACTAATGAAAAACTGTTTTTT. This chain joins TRBV7-2 and TRBJ1-4; 9 bases fit TRBD1. There are 17 residues in the CDR3. Trimming took 5 bases from V and 1 from J; bases not matched to a gene: 8. From germline, CDR1 is SGHTA and CDR2 FQGNSA.

The rearrangement joins TRBV7-6 to TRBJ1-1, with a weak D call TRBD1 (6 bases). CDR3 size: 13 residues. V lost 3 bases to trimming and J lost 8 bases, with 13 bases between them. Germline loops: CDR1 SGHVS, CDR2 FNYEAQ. CDR3 sequence reads: CASSFLSGTEAFF. The CDR3 nucleotides are TGTGCCAGCAGCTTTCTTAGTGGGACAGAAGCTTTCTTT.

The rearrangement links TRBV10-3 to TRBJ1-2, with a possible D match to TRBD1 (5 bases). Germline V CDR1 and CDR2: ENHRY, SYGVKD. V lost 0 bases, J lost 8 bases, and 13 bases lay in between. The CDR3 runs 14 residues. The CDR3 bases are TGTGCCATCAGTGAGTCAAGCAGGGTAGGCGGCTACACCTTC. Translated, it gives CAISESSRVGGYTF.

The J gene is TRBJ2-5, the V gene TRBV12-3 or TRBV12-4, with D maybe TRBD2 (6 bases). The CDR3 sequence is 13 residues long. Trimming cost V 3 bases and J 5 bases, with 10 bases left between them. The DNA of the CDR3 is TGTGCCAGCAGTTTCAGAGGGAGGGAGACCCAGTACTTC. It translates to CASSFRGRETQYF.

This rearrangement joins TRBV28 to TRBJ2-3; no firm D call. The V gene lost 2 bases and the J gene lost 9 bases, with 15 bases spanning the gap. From germline, CDR1 is MDHEN and CDR2 SYDVKM. The CDR3 covers 14 residues. The CDR3 coding sequence is TGTGCCAGCAGTTTAGGGCAACTTAGAGAAACGCAGTATTTT. This codes for CASSLGQLRETQYF. The full variable domain, with the rest looked up from reference TRBV28 and TRBJ2-3, is DVKVTQSSRYLVKRTGEKVFLECVQDMDHENMFWYRQDPGLGLRLIYFSYDVKMKEKGDIPEGYSVSREKKERFSLILESASTNQTSMYLCASSLGQLRETQYFGPGTRLTVL.

The chain carries TRBV12-3 or TRBV12-4 and TRBJ1-2; 12 bases map to TRBD1. The V and J ends lost 5 bases and 7 bases, in that order; junction bases with no gene match: 2. The CDR3 has 13 residues. The CDR3 spells CASSGTGGFGYTF. The CDR3 coding sequence is TGTGCCAGCAGTGGGACAGGGGGCTTTGGCTACACCTTC.

The V and J genes are TRBV4-1 and TRBJ2-2, with 7 bases matching TRBD1. V trimming: 1 base; J trimming: 12 bases; junction bases outside the gene matches: 5. The CDR3 spans 13 residues. CDR1 and CDR2 from the germline V gene are MGHRA and YSYEKL. CDR3 DNA sequence: TGCGCCAGCAGCCAAGCAGGGGGAGAGAAGCTGTTTTTT. This codes for CASSQAGGEKLFF.

The V and J genes are TRBV30 and TRBJ1-5, with D possibly being TRBD1 (5 bases). The ends were cut back, 2 bases at V and 3 bases at J, with 11 bases in the middle. The CDR3 consists of 14 residues. Germline V lookup: CDR1 GTSNPN, CDR2 SVGIG (reference sequence). The CDR3 loop is CAWSRAGNNQPQHF. The CDR3 coding sequence is TGTGCCTGGAGTAGGGCAGGGAACAATCAGCCCCAGCATTTT.

The rearrangement uses TRBV5-6 and TRBJ1-6, with D tentatively TRBD1 (6 bases). The germline V gene encodes CDR1 SGHDT and CDR2 YYEEEE. V lost 2 bases and J 8 bases, leaving 11 bases between the germline ends. The CDR3 length is 14 residues. The CDR3: CASSFGDTYSPLHF. CDR3 sequence (DNA): TGTGCCAGCAGCTTTGGGGACACCTATTCACCCCTCCACTTT.

This chain joins TRBV18 and TRBJ1-6, with 10 bases aligning to TRBD1. From germline, CDR1 is KGHSH and CDR2 LQKENI. The CDR3 is 16 amino acids. With 6 bases clipped from V and 9 bases from J, the junction kept 11 bases outside the gene matches. CDR3 amino acids: CASSPTSGQGGSPLHF. The CDR3, as DNA: TGTGCCAGCTCCCCAACATCCGGACAGGGGGGTTCACCCCTCCACTTT.

V gene TRBV5-5 combines with J gene TRBJ2-3, with TRBD2 identical over 7 bases. V lost 0 bases to trimming and J lost 4 bases; unmatched junction nucleotides: 8. This CDR3 has 16 residues. Germline loops: CDR1 SGHKS, CDR2 YYEKEE (reference sequence). The CDR3 here is CASSLAVGLEADTQYF. The DNA for the CDR3 is TGTGCCAGCAGCTTGGCCGTTGGACTAGAAGCAGATACGCAGTATTTT. Full variable domain (rest looked up from reference TRBV5-5 and TRBJ2-3): DAGVTQSPTHLIKTRGQQVTLRCSPISGHKSVSWYQQVLGQGPQFIFQYYEKEERGRGNFPDRFSARQFPNYSSELNVNALLLGDSALYLCASSLAVGLEADTQYFGPGTRLTVL.

The V gene is TRBV11-3, the J gene TRBJ2-5, with 8 bases aligning to TRBD2. CDR1 and CDR2 from the germline V gene are SGHNT and YENEEA. V shed 4 bases and J 3 bases; nucleotides not matched to a gene: 7. The CDR3 extends over 15 amino acids. The CDR3 loop reads CASSYDSGLEETQYF. The CDR3 bases are TGTGCCAGCAGCTATGACTCGGGACTAGAAGAGACCCAGTACTTC.

The chain uses TRBV21-1 and TRBJ2-3; the table's D gene call, TRBD2, was not cross checked with the DNA. TRBV21-1 is a pseudogene. The CDR3 spans 12 residues. CDR3 residues: CAPGGRLDTQYF. The CDR3 nucleotides are TGTGCCCCCGGCGGGAGGCTGGATACGCAGTATTTT.